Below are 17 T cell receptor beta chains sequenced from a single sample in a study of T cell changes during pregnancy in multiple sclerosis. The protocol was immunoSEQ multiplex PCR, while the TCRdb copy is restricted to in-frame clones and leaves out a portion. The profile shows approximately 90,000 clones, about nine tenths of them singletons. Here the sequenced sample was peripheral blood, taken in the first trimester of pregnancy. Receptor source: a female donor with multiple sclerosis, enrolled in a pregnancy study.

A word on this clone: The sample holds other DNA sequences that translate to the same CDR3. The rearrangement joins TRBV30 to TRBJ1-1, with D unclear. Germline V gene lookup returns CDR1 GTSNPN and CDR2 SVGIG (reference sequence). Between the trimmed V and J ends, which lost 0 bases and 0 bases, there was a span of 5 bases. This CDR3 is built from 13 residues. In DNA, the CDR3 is TGTGCCTGGAGTGTACTAATGAACACTGAAGCTTTCTTT. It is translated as CAWSVLMNTEAFF.

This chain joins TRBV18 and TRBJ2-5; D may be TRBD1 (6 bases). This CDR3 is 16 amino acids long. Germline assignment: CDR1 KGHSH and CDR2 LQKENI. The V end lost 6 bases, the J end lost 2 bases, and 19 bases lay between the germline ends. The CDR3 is CASSPPGHGLQETQYF. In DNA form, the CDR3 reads TGTGCCAGCTCTCCCCCGGGACACGGGTTACAAGAGACCCAGTACTTC.

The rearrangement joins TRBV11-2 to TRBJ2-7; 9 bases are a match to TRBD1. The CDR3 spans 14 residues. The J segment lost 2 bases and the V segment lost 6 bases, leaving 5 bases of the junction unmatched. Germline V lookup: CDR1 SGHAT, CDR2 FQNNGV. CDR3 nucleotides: TGTGCCAGCAGTCCGGGACAGGGTCCCTACGAGCAGTACTTC. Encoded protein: CASSPGQGPYEQYF.

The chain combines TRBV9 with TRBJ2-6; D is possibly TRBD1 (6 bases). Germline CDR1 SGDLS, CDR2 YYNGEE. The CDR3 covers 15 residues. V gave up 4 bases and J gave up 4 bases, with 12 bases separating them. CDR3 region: CASSSGTLGANVLTF. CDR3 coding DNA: TGTGCCAGCAGCTCCGGGACATTAGGGGCCAACGTCCTGACTTTC.

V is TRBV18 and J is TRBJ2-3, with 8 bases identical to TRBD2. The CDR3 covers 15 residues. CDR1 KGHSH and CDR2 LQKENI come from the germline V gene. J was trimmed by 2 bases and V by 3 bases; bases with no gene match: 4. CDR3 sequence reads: CASSPTSAFTDTQYF. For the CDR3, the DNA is TGTGCCAGCTCACCGACTAGCGCATTCACAGATACGCAGTATTTT. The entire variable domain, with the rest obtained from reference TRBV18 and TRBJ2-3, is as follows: NAGVMQNPRHLVRRRGQEARLRCSPMKGHSHVYWYRQLPEEGLKFMVYLQKENIIDESGMPKERFSAEFPKEGPSILRIQQVVRGDSAAYFCASSPTSAFTDTQYFGPGTRLTVL.

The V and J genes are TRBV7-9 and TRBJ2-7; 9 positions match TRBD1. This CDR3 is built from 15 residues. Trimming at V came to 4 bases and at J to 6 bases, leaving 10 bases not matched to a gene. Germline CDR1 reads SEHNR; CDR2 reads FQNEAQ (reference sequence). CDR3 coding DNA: TGTGCCAGCAGCTCCCCGGGACAGGGAACCCGCGAGCAGTACTTC. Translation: CASSSPGQGTREQYF.

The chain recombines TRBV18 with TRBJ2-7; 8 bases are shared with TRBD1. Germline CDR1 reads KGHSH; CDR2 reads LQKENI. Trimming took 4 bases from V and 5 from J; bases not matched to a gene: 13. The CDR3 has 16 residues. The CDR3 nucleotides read TGTGCCAGCTCACTCTTCCCGACAGGGGAAAAAAACGAGCAGTACTTC. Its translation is CASSLFPTGEKNEQYF.

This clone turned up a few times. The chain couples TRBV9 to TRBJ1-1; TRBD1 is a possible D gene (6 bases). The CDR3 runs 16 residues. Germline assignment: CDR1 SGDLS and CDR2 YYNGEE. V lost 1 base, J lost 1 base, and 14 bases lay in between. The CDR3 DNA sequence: TGTGCCAGCAGCGTACAGGGGATGGTCGGGAACACTGAAGCTTTCTTT. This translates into CASSVQGMVGNTEAFF.

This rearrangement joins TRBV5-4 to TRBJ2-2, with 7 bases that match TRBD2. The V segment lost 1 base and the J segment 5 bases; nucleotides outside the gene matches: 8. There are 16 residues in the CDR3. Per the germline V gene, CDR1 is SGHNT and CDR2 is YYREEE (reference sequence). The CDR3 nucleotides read TGTGCCAGCAGCTTGCCGGCGGGAGAAGGAACCGGGGAGCTGTTTTTT. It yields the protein CASSLPAGEGTGELFF. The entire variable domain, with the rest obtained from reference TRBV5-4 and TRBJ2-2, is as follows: ETGVTQSPTHLIKTRGQQVTLRCSSQSGHNTVSWYQQALGQGPQFIFQYYREEENGRGNFPPRFSGLQFPNYSSELNVNALELDDSALYLCASSLPAGEGTGELFFGEGSRLTVL.

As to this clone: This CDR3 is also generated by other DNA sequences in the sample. CDR3 sequence: CASSLKQGWYEQYF. CDR3 nucleotides: TGCGCCAGCAGCCTTAAACAGGGATGGTACGAGCAGTACTTC. The V call is TRBV5-1, the J call TRBJ2-7; possibly TRBD1 for D (6 bases). This CDR3 has 14 amino acids. Trimming removed 4 bases at V and 4 bases at J, with 15 bases between. Germline CDR1 reads SGHRS; CDR2 reads YFSETQ.

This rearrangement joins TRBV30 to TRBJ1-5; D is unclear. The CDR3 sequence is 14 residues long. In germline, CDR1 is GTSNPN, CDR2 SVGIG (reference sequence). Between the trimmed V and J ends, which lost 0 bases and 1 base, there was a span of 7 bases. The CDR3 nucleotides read TGTGCCTGGAGTGTACAAGCGAGCAATCAGCCCCAGCATTTT. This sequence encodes CAWSVQASNQPQHF.

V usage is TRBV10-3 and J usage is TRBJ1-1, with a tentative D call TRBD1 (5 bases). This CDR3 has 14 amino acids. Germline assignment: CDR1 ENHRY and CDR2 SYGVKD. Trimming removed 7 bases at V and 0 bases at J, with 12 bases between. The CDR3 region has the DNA TGTGCCATCACTCCAGGGTCTTTGAACACTGAAGCTTTCTTT. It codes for CAITPGSLNTEAFF.

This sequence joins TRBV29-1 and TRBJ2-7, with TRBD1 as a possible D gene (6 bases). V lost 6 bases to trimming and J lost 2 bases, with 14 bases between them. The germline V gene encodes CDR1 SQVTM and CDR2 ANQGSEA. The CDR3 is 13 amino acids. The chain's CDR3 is CSVGTGTPYEQYF. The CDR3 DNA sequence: TGCAGCGTCGGCACAGGGACCCCCTACGAGCAGTACTTC.

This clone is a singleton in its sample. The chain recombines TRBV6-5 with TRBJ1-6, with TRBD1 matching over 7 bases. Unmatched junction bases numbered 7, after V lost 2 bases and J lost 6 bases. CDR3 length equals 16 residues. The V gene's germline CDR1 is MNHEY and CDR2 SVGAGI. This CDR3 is CASSYQQGMGNSPLHF. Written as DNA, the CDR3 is TGTGCCAGCAGTTACCAACAGGGGATGGGTAATTCACCCCTCCACTTT.

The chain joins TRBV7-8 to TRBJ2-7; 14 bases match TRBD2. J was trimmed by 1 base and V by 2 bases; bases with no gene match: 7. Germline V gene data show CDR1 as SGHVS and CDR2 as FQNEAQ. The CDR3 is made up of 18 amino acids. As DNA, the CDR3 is TGTGCCAGCAGCTTAATTTGGACTAGCGGGAGGTTGTCCTACGAGCAGTACTTC. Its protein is CASSLIWTSGRLSYEQYF.

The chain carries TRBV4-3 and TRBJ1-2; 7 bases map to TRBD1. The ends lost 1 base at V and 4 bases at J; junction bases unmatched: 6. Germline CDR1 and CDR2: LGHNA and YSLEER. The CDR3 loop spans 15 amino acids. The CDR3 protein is CASSQARDSFYGYTF. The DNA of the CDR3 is TGCGCCAGCAGCCAAGCCCGGGACAGCTTCTATGGCTACACCTTC.

CDR3 in amino acids: CASSLGVGGAYGYTF. The CDR3 region has the DNA TGTGCCAGCAGCTTAGGGGTCGGGGGGGCCTATGGCTACACCTTC. The chain recombines TRBV7-8 with TRBJ1-2, with D perhaps TRBD1 (6 bases). Germline loops: CDR1 SGHVS, CDR2 FQNEAQ. The CDR3 has 15 residues. Trimming removed 1 base at V and 4 bases at J, with 13 bases between.